This TCR beta chain was observed in a study of cytomegalovirus exposure and HLA in healthy donors. The CDR3 has 14 residues. The V gene's germline CDR1 is MRHNA and CDR2 SNTAGT. The junction had 2 bases not matched to a gene; V was cut back by 2 bases and J by 5 bases. The study's findings and limits: Reports indicated that the classifier achieved high specificity and sensitivity in diagnosing cytomegalovirus status. Later analysis identified several of the most significant clusters that appeared linked to common viral pathogens. In vitro experiments confirmed that a few CMV-associated chains were specific for CMV antigens.

This clone is medium-sized (0.01 to 0.1%) by share. The target antigen is unknown. This PCR relied on a set of 60 Vbeta primers and 13 Jbeta primers. Clones were sequenced by immunoSEQ multiplex PCR, and TCRdb holds only the in-frame ones, with some missing. This sample has 55,000 to 75,000 clones; around 87% occur once, and the top ten carry over 1.1%. Source material: PBMCs. V usage is TRBV6-4 and J usage is TRBJ2-2; TRBD2 matches at 7 bases. This TCR derives from a man aged 18 to 35 in good health and CMV-seronegative. CDR3 region: CASSDGGETGELFF. In nucleotides, the CDR3 is TGTGCCAGCAGTGACGGGGGGGAAACCGGGGAGCTGTTTTTT.